This TCR beta chain emerged from a study of Tregs in tolerant kidney transplant recipients. Whole-study context: Related graft donors supplied nonmyeloablative bone marrow transplants, and mixed chimerism was transient.

Clones were sequenced by immunoSEQ multiplex PCR, and TCRdb holds only the in-frame ones, with some missing. The sample has fewer than 80,000 clones; roughly 98% are singletons. Unstimulated regulatory T cells (CD4+CD25+CD127-), CD4+CD25- non-regulatory cells, CD4 and CD8 cells were FACS-sorted from thawed PBMCs. Findings of the study overall: Some patients' samples used different primers over time, so nucleotide sequences weren't comparable.

This clone appeared a few times. The antigen is undetermined. This CDR3 is 15 amino acids long. V trimming: 3 bases; J trimming: 5 bases; junction bases outside the gene matches: 9. The germline V gene has CDR1 SGHNT and CDR2 YYREEE (reference sequence). The sample consisted of Tregs from blood, taken before the transplant. The V gene is TRBV5-4, the J gene TRBJ2-7; 9 bases align to TRBD1. The origin of this receptor is a human donor who received a combined kidney and bone marrow transplant. The CDR3 DNA sequence: TGTGCCAGCAGCTATTTCCGGGACAGGGTCGACGAGCAGTACTTC. Residues: CASSYFRDRVDEQYF.